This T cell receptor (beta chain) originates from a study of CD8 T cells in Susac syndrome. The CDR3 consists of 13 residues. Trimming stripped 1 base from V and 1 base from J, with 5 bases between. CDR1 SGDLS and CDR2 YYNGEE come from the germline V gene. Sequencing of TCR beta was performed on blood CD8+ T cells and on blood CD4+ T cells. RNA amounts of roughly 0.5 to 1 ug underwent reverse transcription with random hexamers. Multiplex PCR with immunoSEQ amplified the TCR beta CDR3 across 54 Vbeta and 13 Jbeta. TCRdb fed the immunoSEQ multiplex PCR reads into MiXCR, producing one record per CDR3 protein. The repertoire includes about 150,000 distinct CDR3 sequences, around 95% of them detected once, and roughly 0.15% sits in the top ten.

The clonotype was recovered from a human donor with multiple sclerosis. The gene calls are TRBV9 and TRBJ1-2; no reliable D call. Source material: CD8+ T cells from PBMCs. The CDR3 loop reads CASSVQDNYGYTF. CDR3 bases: TGTGCCAGCAGCGTACAAGATAACTATGGCTACACCTTC.